These T cell receptor beta chains were read from a single sample in a study of early T cells in non-severe SARS-CoV-2 infection. TCRdb re-called the 5' RACE reads through MiXCR, storing one row per CDR3 protein. The sample lists roughly 41,000 distinct CDR3 sequences, 5% to 6.5% seen once, with 20% to 30% in the top ten. The source material was whole blood. The receptors come from an adult who was a healthcare worker with PCR-confirmed SARS-CoV-2 infection or an uninfected control (not recorded which). Each CDR3 is given with its conserved first and last residue. Each record gives: clone size, J gene, D gene, V gene, CDR3 DNA, CDR3 protein. D genes are given only for firm matches. Clone size is given for some rows only: seen once, a few or many times, or a class if the clone is expanded.

many	TRBJ2-2	-	TRBV5-6	TGTGCCAGCAGCTTGGTTGTCGGGGAGCTGTTTTTT	CASSLVVGELFF
-	TRBJ2-7	TRBD2	TRBV6-6	TGTGCCAGCAGTTCGAGACTAGCGGGGGGGTACGAGCAGTACTTC	CASSSRLAGGYEQYF
once	TRBJ1-2	TRBD1	TRBV7-8	TGTGCCAGCAGCTTAGCGTACAGGGGCGGCGGGGGCTACACCTTC	CASSLAYRGGGGYTF
many	TRBJ1-2	TRBD1	TRBV4-3	TGCGCCAGCAGCCGGAGCCTCGACAGGGGTGGATCTGGCTACACCTTC	CASSRSLDRGGSGYTF
many	TRBJ2-2	-	TRBV5-1	TGCGCCAGCAGCTGGGGTAGCGGCAGGAACACCGGGGAGCTGTTTTTT	CASSWGSGRNTGELFF
-	TRBJ2-1	-	TRBV4-2	TGTGCCACCGCCGAGCTGGGATTGAATGAGCAGTTCTTC	CATAELGLNEQFF
many	TRBJ1-2	-	TRBV12-3/TRBV12-4	TGTGCCAGCAGCCCGGCCTTCTATGGCTACACCTTC	CASSPAFYGYTF
few	TRBJ2-4	TRBD2	TRBV6-1	TGTGCCAGCAGTAGCGGGAGGGCCGGGGGCAAAAACATTCAGTACTTC	CASSSGRAGGKNIQYF
many	TRBJ1-2	-	TRBV10-3	TGTGCCATCAGTGAACCCACCGGGACAACTAGAGGCTACACCTTC	CAISEPTGTTRGYTF
-	TRBJ1-2	-	TRBV9	TGTGCCAGCAGCCCCGTGACAGGAAACTATGGCTACACCTTC	CASSPVTGNYGYTF
-	TRBJ2-2	-	TRBV20-1	TGCAGTGCTAGGGAAGAAACAGGGCGCACCGGGGAGCTGTTTTTT	CSAREETGRTGELFF
-	TRBJ2-3	-	TRBV7-2	TGTGCCAGCAGCCTCAGGGCTAGCGGCACAGATACGCAGTATTTT	CASSLRASGTDTQYF
many	TRBJ2-1	TRBD2	TRBV5-1	TGCGCCAGCAGCCCCAGCCCAGTAACTAGCGGGAGCGGTGACCAGTTCTTC	CASSPSPVTSGSGDQFF
many	TRBJ2-2	-	TRBV7-6	TGTGCCAGCGGGAGCGGGACCGGGGAGCTGTTTTTT	CASGSGTGELFF
many	TRBJ2-1	TRBD2	TRBV4-2	TGTGCCAGCAGCCCACTAGCGGGAGGGAGCTCCTACAATGAGCAGTTCTTC	CASSPLAGGSSYNEQFF
few	TRBJ1-3	-	TRBV10-1	TGCGCCGGCAGTGACGGCCGATCCTCTGGAAACACCATATATTTT	CAGSDGRSSGNTIYF
many	TRBJ2-7	TRBD2	TRBV6-2/TRBV6-3	TGTGCCAGCAGTTCTAGCGGGAGGGCCAGGTACTTC	CASSSSGRARYF
many	TRBJ1-5	-	TRBV2	TGTGCCAGCAGTGAAGAGGAGACCGGCAATCAGCCCCAGCATTTT	CASSEEETGNQPQHF
many	TRBJ2-7	-	TRBV7-8	TGTGCCAGCAGCCTCAAGGGGGAGCAGTACTTC	CASSLKGEQYF